This T cell receptor beta chain is drawn from a study of identical twins. Study-wide points: Weaker excess twin sharing was seen among beta out-of-frame sequences.

The germline V gene has CDR1 SGHRS and CDR2 YFSETQ. Trimming left V 2 bases short and J 6 bases short, with 15 bases between. This CDR3 is built from 15 residues. cDNA carried unique molecular identifiers, and a universal primer site was added by template switching. TCRdb redid the calling of the 5' RACE reads with MiXCR, one entry per CDR3 protein. The table has nearly 900,000 distinct CDR3 sequences, 10% to 15% seen once; the top ten hold roughly 1.6%. In regard to this clonotype: Its target is not known.

The sample was also reused in another study, on yellow fever vaccine responses in identical twins.

The sample was PBMCs. The receptor was derived from a woman younger than 30 in good health. This chain uses TRBV5-1 with TRBJ1-5, with a weak D call TRBD1 (5 bases). The CDR3 region is CASSLMPGTGQPQHF. CDR3 DNA: TGCGCCAGCAGCTTAATGCCGGGGACCGGTCAGCCCCAGCATTTT.